The rows below give T cell receptor beta chains drawn from one sample of a study of OX40 agonist ivuxolimab in advanced cancers. Produced via immunoSEQ multiplex PCR; TCRdb's table is partial and in-frame only. The sample shows some 74,000 clones, 85% of them seen only once. This specimen was CD4+ or CD8+ T cells sorted from blood, taken in a trial of the OX40 agonist ivuxolimab. These receptor sequences come from an adult with an advanced solid tumor such as melanoma, head and neck, liver or kidney cancer. Each CDR3 is given with its conserved first and last residue. The D gene is left open where the match is weak. The size field is filled for only some rows; it gives once, few, many or a size class.

cdr3_nt: TGTGCCATCAGTGAGTTTTATAATGAGCAGTTCTTC
cdr3_aa: CAISEFYNEQFF
v_call: TRBV10-3
clone_size: -
d_call: -
j_call: TRBJ2-1

cdr3_nt: TGTGCCAGCAGCTTCACTAGCGAGGCAGATACGCAGTATTTT
cdr3_aa: CASSFTSEADTQYF
v_call: TRBV7-9
clone_size: -
d_call: TRBD2
j_call: TRBJ2-3

cdr3_nt: TGTGCCAGTACTTGGACTGTTTCCTACGAGCAGTACTTC
cdr3_aa: CASTWTVSYEQYF
v_call: TRBV19
clone_size: -
d_call: -
j_call: TRBJ2-7

cdr3_nt: TGTGCCAGTAGTATAGTAGCTGATACGCAGTATTTT
cdr3_aa: CASSIVADTQYF
v_call: TRBV19
clone_size: -
d_call: -
j_call: TRBJ2-3

cdr3_nt: TGTGCCAGCATCCGAGGAAACACCATATATTTT
cdr3_aa: CASIRGNTIYF
v_call: TRBV6-6
clone_size: -
d_call: -
j_call: TRBJ1-3

cdr3_nt: TGCGCCAGCAGCCAAGGTGAACACCCCAATGAAAAACTGTTTTTT
cdr3_aa: CASSQGEHPNEKLFF
v_call: TRBV4-1
clone_size: once
d_call: -
j_call: TRBJ1-4

cdr3_nt: TGTGCCAGCACTTTGGGCGGTGATGAGCAGTTCTTC
cdr3_aa: CASTLGGDEQFF
v_call: TRBV5-6
clone_size: -
d_call: -
j_call: TRBJ2-1

cdr3_nt: TGTGCCAGCAGCTTAGATACGGGGGGGCGTCGAAGTACGCAGTATTTT
cdr3_aa: CASSLDTGGRRSTQYF
v_call: TRBV7-2
clone_size: -
d_call: TRBD2
j_call: TRBJ2-3

cdr3_nt: TGTGCCAGCAGTGAATATCCAGGGGCCAACTATGGCTACACCTTC
cdr3_aa: CASSEYPGANYGYTF
v_call: TRBV6-1
clone_size: -
d_call: -
j_call: TRBJ1-2

cdr3_nt: TGTGCCAGCAGCCCGGGACTAGCGGGAGTCATGTACGAGCAGTACTTC
cdr3_aa: CASSPGLAGVMYEQYF
v_call: TRBV5-4
clone_size: -
d_call: TRBD2
j_call: TRBJ2-7

cdr3_nt: TGTGCCAGCAGCTTAGCTGTTCAGGGGGTAGGAGATGGCTACACCTTC
cdr3_aa: CASSLAVQGVGDGYTF
v_call: TRBV7-2
clone_size: -
d_call: TRBD1
j_call: TRBJ1-2

cdr3_nt: TGTGCCAGCAGTAGGTCCAGGACAAATCAGCCCCAGCATTTT
cdr3_aa: CASSRSRTNQPQHF
v_call: TRBV6-5
clone_size: once
d_call: -
j_call: TRBJ1-5

cdr3_nt: TGTGCCAGCAGCTTGAGAGGGGACCCCTCTGGAAACACCATATATTTT
cdr3_aa: CASSLRGDPSGNTIYF
v_call: TRBV5-5
clone_size: -
d_call: -
j_call: TRBJ1-3

cdr3_nt: TGTGCCAGCAGCTTAGCCGGACAGGCTGAAGCTTTCTTT
cdr3_aa: CASSLAGQAEAFF
v_call: TRBV11-1
clone_size: -
d_call: TRBD1
j_call: TRBJ1-1

cdr3_nt: TGTGCCAGCAGTCAGCTCCTCTCTGGAAACACCATATATTTT
cdr3_aa: CASSQLLSGNTIYF
v_call: TRBV2
clone_size: -
d_call: -
j_call: TRBJ1-3

cdr3_nt: TGTGCCAGCAGCCAACCCGGGACTAGTGTCGCAGATACGCAGTATTTT
cdr3_aa: CASSQPGTSVADTQYF
v_call: TRBV14
clone_size: -
d_call: TRBD2
j_call: TRBJ2-3

cdr3_nt: TGTGCCAGCAGTAAGACTAGCGGGAGGGTTGAGCAGTTCTTC
cdr3_aa: CASSKTSGRVEQFF
v_call: TRBV28
clone_size: once
d_call: TRBD2
j_call: TRBJ2-1

cdr3_nt: TGTGCCTGGAGTTACAGGGGAGAGACCCAGTACTTC
cdr3_aa: CAWSYRGETQYF
v_call: TRBV30
clone_size: -
d_call: TRBD1
j_call: TRBJ2-5

cdr3_nt: TGTGCCAGCAGCAAAGCCGAGACAGGGCATAATTCACCCCTCCACTTT
cdr3_aa: CASSKAETGHNSPLHF
v_call: TRBV21-1
clone_size: -
d_call: -
j_call: TRBJ1-6

cdr3_nt: TGTGCCAGCAGCTTAGGGGGACTCCTCTCCTACGAGCAGTACTTC
cdr3_aa: CASSLGGLLSYEQYF
v_call: TRBV7-2
clone_size: -
d_call: -
j_call: TRBJ2-7

cdr3_nt: TGTGCCAGTAGTCGGGGTCGGGTGGATAATTCACCCCTCCACTTT
cdr3_aa: CASSRGRVDNSPLHF
v_call: TRBV19
clone_size: -
d_call: -
j_call: TRBJ1-6

cdr3_nt: TGTGCCAGCAGCCAAGGGAACAGGGGATACTCCTACAATGAGCAGTTCTTC
cdr3_aa: CASSQGNRGYSYNEQFF
v_call: TRBV14
clone_size: -
d_call: TRBD1
j_call: TRBJ2-1

cdr3_nt: TGTGCCAGCAGCCTGAGGCTAGCGGCTAATGAGCAGTTCTTC
cdr3_aa: CASSLRLAANEQFF
v_call: TRBV2
clone_size: -
d_call: TRBD2
j_call: TRBJ2-1

cdr3_nt: TGTGCCAGCTCAACAGACAGGGAGTACGAGCAGTACTTC
cdr3_aa: CASSTDREYEQYF
v_call: TRBV18
clone_size: -
d_call: TRBD1
j_call: TRBJ2-7

cdr3_nt: TGTGCCAGCAGCTTAACCGGGACAGGGGGCAACTATGGCTACACCTTC
cdr3_aa: CASSLTGTGGNYGYTF
v_call: TRBV7-3
clone_size: -
d_call: TRBD1
j_call: TRBJ1-2

cdr3_nt: TGCGCCAGCAGCTTGGGACCGGGACAGCAAGAGACCCAGTACTTC
cdr3_aa: CASSLGPGQQETQYF
v_call: TRBV5-1
clone_size: once
d_call: TRBD1
j_call: TRBJ2-5

cdr3_nt: TGTGCCAGCTCCCCAGAGGGGACAGGGGGCGGCGGCTCCTACGAGCAGTACTTC
cdr3_aa: CASSPEGTGGGGSYEQYF
v_call: TRBV18
clone_size: -
d_call: TRBD1
j_call: TRBJ2-7

cdr3_nt: TGTGCCAGTAGTAGCTATGACAGGGGGCGAAATCAGCCCCAGCATTTT
cdr3_aa: CASSSYDRGRNQPQHF
v_call: TRBV19
clone_size: -
d_call: TRBD1
j_call: TRBJ1-5

cdr3_nt: TGTGCCAGCAGTGAAGGCGGGGGAGGCAATCAGCCCCAGCATTTT
cdr3_aa: CASSEGGGGNQPQHF
v_call: TRBV2
clone_size: -
d_call: -
j_call: TRBJ1-5

cdr3_nt: TGTGCCACCAGCAGAGATCCCAACAGGGGCGGCAATCAGCCCCAGCATTTT
cdr3_aa: CATSRDPNRGGNQPQHF
v_call: TRBV15
clone_size: -
d_call: TRBD1
j_call: TRBJ1-5

cdr3_nt: TGCGCCAGCAGCGACTACACCACAGATACGCAGTATTTT
cdr3_aa: CASSDYTTDTQYF
v_call: TRBV5-1
clone_size: -
d_call: -
j_call: TRBJ2-3

cdr3_nt: TGTGCCAGCAGCCTAGGGACAGGGACAGACACGCAGTATTTT
cdr3_aa: CASSLGTGTDTQYF
v_call: TRBV9
clone_size: -
d_call: TRBD1
j_call: TRBJ2-3